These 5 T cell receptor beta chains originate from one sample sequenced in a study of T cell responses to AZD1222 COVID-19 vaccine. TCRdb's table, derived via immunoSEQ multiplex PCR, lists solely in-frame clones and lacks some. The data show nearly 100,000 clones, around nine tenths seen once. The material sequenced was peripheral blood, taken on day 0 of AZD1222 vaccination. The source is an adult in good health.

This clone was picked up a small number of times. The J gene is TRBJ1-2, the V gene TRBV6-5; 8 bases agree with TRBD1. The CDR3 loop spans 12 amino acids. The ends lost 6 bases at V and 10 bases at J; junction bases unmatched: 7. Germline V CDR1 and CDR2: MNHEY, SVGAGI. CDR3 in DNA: TGTGCCAGCAGGCCCGACAGGGGAGACTACACCTTC. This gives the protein CASRPDRGDYTF.

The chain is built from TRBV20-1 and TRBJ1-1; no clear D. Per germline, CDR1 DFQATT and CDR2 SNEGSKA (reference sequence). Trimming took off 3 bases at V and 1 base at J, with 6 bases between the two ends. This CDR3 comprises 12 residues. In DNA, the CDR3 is TGCAGTGCTAGTCCGGGGAACACTGAAGCTTTCTTT. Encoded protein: CSASPGNTEAFF.

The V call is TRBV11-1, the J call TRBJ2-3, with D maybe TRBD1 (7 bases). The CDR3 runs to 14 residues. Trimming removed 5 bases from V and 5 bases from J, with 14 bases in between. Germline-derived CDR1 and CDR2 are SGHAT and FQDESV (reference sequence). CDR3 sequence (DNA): TGTGCCAGCAGCCCAAGACAGGGAGGAGATACGCAGTATTTT. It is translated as CASSPRQGGDTQYF.

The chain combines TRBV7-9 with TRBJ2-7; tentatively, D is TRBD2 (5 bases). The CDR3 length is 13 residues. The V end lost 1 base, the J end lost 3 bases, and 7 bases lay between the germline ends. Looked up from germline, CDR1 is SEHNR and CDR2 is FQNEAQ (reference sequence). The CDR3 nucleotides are TGTGCCAGCAGCTTAGGGACTGGCTACGAGCAGTACTTC. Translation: CASSLGTGYEQYF.

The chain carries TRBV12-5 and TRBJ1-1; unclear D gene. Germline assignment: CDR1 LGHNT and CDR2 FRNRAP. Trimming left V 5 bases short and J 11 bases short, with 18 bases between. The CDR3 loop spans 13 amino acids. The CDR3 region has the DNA TGTGCTAGTGGTCGGACCCTTCTTCACCGTGCTTTCTTT. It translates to CASGRTLLHRAFF.